These 20 T cell receptor beta chains were sequenced from one sample in a study of blood T cells in healthy people across ages. A J-beta primer mix and a sample-barcoded 5' primer were used in a second PCR of roughly 6 to 12 cycles. From the 5' RACE reads, TCRdb called clonotypes with MiXCR, one entry per CDR3 protein. The sample contains 1.5 million to 2 million distinct CDR3 sequences, roughly 32% of which appear only once. The sample comprised blood. These TCRs come from a woman aged 25 to 39 in good health.

This sequence joins TRBV27 and TRBJ1-5, with a tentative D call TRBD1 (6 bases). The V end lost 6 bases, the J end lost 10 bases, and 16 bases lay between the germline ends. The CDR3 is 13 amino acids. Germline V gene sequence: CDR1 MNHEY, CDR2 SMNVEV (reference sequence). CDR3 coding DNA: TGTGCCAGCAGCTTTAACAGGGACGATCCCCAGCATTTT. Its protein is CASSFNRDDPQHF.

This clonotype has only a few counts. The rearrangement links TRBV3-1 to TRBJ2-7; no firm D call. The CDR3 covers 14 residues. Trimming left V 0 bases short and J 2 bases short, with 8 bases between. Germline CDR1 is LGHDT and CDR2 is YNNKEL (reference sequence). The CDR3 spells CASSQDPRTYEQYF. The DNA for the CDR3 is TGTGCCAGCAGCCAAGATCCCAGAACCTACGAGCAGTACTTC.

There are a few counts of this clonotype. The rearrangement links TRBV20-1 to TRBJ1-6; the D is unclear. V was cut by 0 bases and J by 0 bases, with 9 bases left in between. The CDR3 length is 16 residues. Germline V gene sequence: CDR1 DFQATT, CDR2 SNEGSKA (reference sequence). The CDR3 DNA is TGCAGTGCTAGAGATTCCGGGAGCTCCTATAATTCACCCCTCCACTTT. Amino acids: CSARDSGSSYNSPLHF.

The chain uses TRBV4-1 and TRBJ2-5, with unresolved D. Matching the DNA end better, TRBJ2-7 makes the J call doubtful. The V gene's germline CDR1 is MGHRA and CDR2 YSYEKL. The CDR3 totals 15 residues. The CDR3, as DNA: TGCGCCAGCAGCCAAGAGACACAGCTCGCCTACGAGCAGTACTTC. Its translation is CASSQETQLAYEQYF.

This clonotype has just a few counts. This chain connects TRBV15 to TRBJ2-5, with 8 bases that match TRBD2. The CDR3 sequence is 16 residues long. J was trimmed by 1 base and V by 1 base; bases with no gene match: 5. In germline, CDR1 is LNHNV, CDR2 YYDKDF (reference sequence). The CDR3 DNA reads as TGTGCCACCAGCAGAGGTTCTAGCGGGCTCCAAGAGACCCAGTACTTC. The encoded protein is CATSRGSSGLQETQYF.

Points on this clonotype: Relative to the germline gene, one junction end is altered; a read error may explain this. The rearrangement uses TRBV7-9 and TRBJ2-7; 15 bases map to TRBD2. From germline, CDR1 is SEHNR and CDR2 FQNEAQ (reference sequence). The CDR3 sequence is 18 residues long. In DNA form, the CDR3 reads TGTGCCAGCAGCTCATGGACTAGCGGGAGGGGTCCCGGATACGAGCGGTACTTC. Translating gives CASSSWTSGRGPGYERYF.

The J gene is TRBJ2-7, the V gene TRBV7-7; the D call may be TRBD1 or TRBD2 (5 bases each). The CDR3 spans 13 residues. CDR1 is SSHAT, CDR2 FNYEAQ, per germline (reference sequence). Trimming took 5 bases from V and 6 from J, leaving 14 bases between them. CDR3 region: CASSPRVRGEQYF. Written as DNA, the CDR3 is TGTGCCAGCAGCCCCAGGGTTCGGGGCGAGCAGTACTTC.

This sequence joins TRBV2 and TRBJ2-5; D gene unclear. Germline V gene data show CDR1 as SNHLY and CDR2 as FYNNEI. Trimming took off 3 bases at V and 2 bases at J, with 10 bases between the two ends. The length of the CDR3 is 14 residues. For the CDR3, the DNA is TGTGCCAGCAGTGAGAGTAGACAACAAGAGACCCAGTACTTC. This encodes CASSESRQQETQYF.

V is TRBV12-3 or TRBV12-4 and J is TRBJ1-4; the match to TRBD1 covers 7 bases. The CDR3 contains 16 residues. After removal of 6 bases from V and 7 bases from J, the junction contained 14 bases not matched to a gene. The CDR3 region is CASSRRRAGGSEKLFF. As DNA, the CDR3 is TGTGCCAGCAGCAGACGCCGGGCAGGGGGTTCTGAAAAACTGTTTTTT.

The chain recombines TRBV6-5 with TRBJ2-1, with 10 bases identical to TRBD1. The CDR3 extends over 16 amino acids. CDR1 and CDR2 from the germline V gene are MNHEY and SVGAGI. Trimming at V came to 7 bases and at J to 4 bases, leaving 10 bases not matched to a gene. CDR3 sequence: CASTEGDRGQYNEQFF. The CDR3 DNA follows: TGTGCCAGCACCGAAGGGGACAGGGGCCAGTACAATGAGCAGTTCTTC.

J is TRBJ2-7 and V is TRBV20-1; 8 bases match TRBD1. CDR3 length: 15 residues. CDR1 DFQATT and CDR2 SNEGSKA come from the germline V gene (reference sequence). J was trimmed by 0 bases and V by 0 bases; bases with no gene match: 4. The CDR3 nucleotides read TGCAGTGCTAGAGATCAGGGGGCTTTCTCCTACGAGCAGTACTTC. Residues: CSARDQGAFSYEQYF.

The chain uses TRBV9 and TRBJ2-3; TRBD2 matches at 7 bases. The CDR3 length is 16 residues. Germline CDR1 reads SGDLS; CDR2 reads YYNGEE. V lost 3 bases, J lost 2 bases, and 9 bases stayed unmatched. The CDR3: CASSASTGGPTDTQYF. The CDR3 DNA reads as TGTGCCAGCAGCGCCTCCACGGGGGGACCCACAGATACGCAGTATTTT.

This clonotype was seen only once. The J gene is TRBJ2-4, the V gene TRBV28; 7 nucleotides match TRBD2. TRBJ2-7 matches the DNA end more closely, so the J call is doubtful. The germline gives CDR1 MDHEN, CDR2 SYDVKM. The CDR3 covers 15 residues. The CDR3 loop reads CASSLSVGGPYEQYF. For the CDR3, the DNA is TGTGCCAGCAGTTTATCTGTGGGAGGGCCGTACGAGCAGTACTTC.

This clonotype was seen a handful of times. This rearrangement joins TRBV5-1 to TRBJ2-3; 7 bases line up with TRBD1. V shed 3 bases, J shed 7 bases, and the junction held 11 bases outside the gene matches. CDR1 SGHRS and CDR2 YFSETQ come from the germline V gene. The CDR3 extends over 15 amino acids. CDR3 amino acids: CASSSGQAQHNTQYF. The CDR3 DNA sequence: TGCGCCAGCAGCTCCGGACAGGCGCAACACAATACGCAGTATTTT.

The chain recombines TRBV10-3 with TRBJ2-5; D uncertain. This CDR3 has 15 amino acids. The germline gives CDR1 ENHRY, CDR2 SYGVKD. V gave up 0 bases and J gave up 1 base, with 9 bases separating them. CDR3 sequence (DNA): TGTGCCATCAGTGAGTCGAACAAGGCCCAAGAGACCCAGTACTTC. It translates to CAISESNKAQETQYF.

The CDR3 here is CASSREGQNNEQFF. The CDR3 region has the DNA TGTGCCAGCAGCCGAGAGGGACAGAACAATGAGCAGTTCTTC. V is TRBV7-3 and J is TRBJ2-1, with TRBD1 matching over 7 bases. Trimming took 5 bases from V and 5 from J; bases not matched to a gene: 6. Per germline, CDR1 SGHTA and CDR2 FQGTGA. The CDR3 sequence is 14 residues long.

This clonotype was counted many times. The J gene is TRBJ2-3, the V gene TRBV7-2, with 9 bases identical to TRBD2. This CDR3 region has 15 residues. Looked up from germline, CDR1 is SGHTA and CDR2 is FQGNSA. Germline trimming cut 5 bases from V and 0 bases from J; bases unmatched to any gene: 3. The CDR3 loop is CASSGLAGSTDTQYF. CDR3 coding DNA: TGTGCCAGCAGCGGCCTAGCGGGGAGCACAGATACGCAGTATTTT.

The rearrangement uses TRBV5-1 and TRBJ2-5; D unclear. The CDR3 sequence is 14 residues long. Trimming stripped 2 bases from V and 2 bases from J, with 10 bases between. Per germline, CDR1 SGHRS and CDR2 YFSETQ. The CDR3 loop is CASSFLTSQETQYF. The CDR3 DNA sequence: TGCGCCAGCAGCTTTTTGACCTCGCAAGAGACCCAGTACTTC.

This chain joins TRBV3-1 and TRBJ2-1, with D possibly being TRBD1 or TRBD2 (6 bases each). The V gene lost 1 base and the J gene lost 10 bases, with 17 bases spanning the gap. This CDR3 spans 15 amino acids. CDR1 LGHDT and CDR2 YNNKEL come from the germline V gene (reference sequence). The CDR3 bases are TGTGCCAGCAGCCAAGTGAAGGTGGGGGGCGGAGAGCAGTTCTTC. Protein: CASSQVKVGGGEQFF.

This chain uses TRBV7-2 with TRBJ2-3; 9 nucleotides agree with TRBD2. The CDR3 sequence is 16 residues long. Germline CDR1 and CDR2: SGHTA and FQGNSA. J gave up 6 bases and V 5 bases, and 12 bases lay outside the gene matches. CDR3 amino acids: CASSPQGGGVVDTQYF. DNA for the CDR3: TGTGCCAGCAGCCCCCAAGGCGGGGGGGTGGTGGATACGCAGTATTTT.